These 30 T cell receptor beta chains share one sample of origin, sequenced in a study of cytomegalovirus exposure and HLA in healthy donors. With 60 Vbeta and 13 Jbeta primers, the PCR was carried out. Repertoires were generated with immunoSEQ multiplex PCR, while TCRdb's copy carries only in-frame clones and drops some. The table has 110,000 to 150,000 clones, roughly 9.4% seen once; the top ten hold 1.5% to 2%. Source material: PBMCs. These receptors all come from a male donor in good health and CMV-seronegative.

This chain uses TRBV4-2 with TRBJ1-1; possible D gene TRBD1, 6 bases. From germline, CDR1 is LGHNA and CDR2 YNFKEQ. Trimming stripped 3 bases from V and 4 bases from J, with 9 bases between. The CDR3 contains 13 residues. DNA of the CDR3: TGTGCCAGCAGCCAGGCAGGGGCCACTGAAGCTTTCTTT. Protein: CASSQAGATEAFF.

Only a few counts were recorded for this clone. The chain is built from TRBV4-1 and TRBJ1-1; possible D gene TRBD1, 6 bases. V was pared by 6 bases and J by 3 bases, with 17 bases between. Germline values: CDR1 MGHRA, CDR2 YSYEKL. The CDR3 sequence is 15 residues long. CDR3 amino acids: CASRGGGGRDTEAFF. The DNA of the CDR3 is TGCGCCAGCAGGGGAGGGGGTGGTAGGGACACTGAAGCTTTCTTT.

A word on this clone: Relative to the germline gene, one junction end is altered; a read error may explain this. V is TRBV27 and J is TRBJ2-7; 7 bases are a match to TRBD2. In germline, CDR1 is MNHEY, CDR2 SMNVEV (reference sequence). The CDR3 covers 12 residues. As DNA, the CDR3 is TGTGCCAGCAGTTTATATGGGGGGGTGCTCCACTTC. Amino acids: CASSLYGGVLHF.

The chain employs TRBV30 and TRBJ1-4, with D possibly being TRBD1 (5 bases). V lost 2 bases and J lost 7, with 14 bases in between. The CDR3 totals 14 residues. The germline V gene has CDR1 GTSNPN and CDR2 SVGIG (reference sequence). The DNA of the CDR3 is TGTGCCTGGAGTAAGGGACTGGGTGGTGAAAAACTGTTTTTT. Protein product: CAWSKGLGGEKLFF.

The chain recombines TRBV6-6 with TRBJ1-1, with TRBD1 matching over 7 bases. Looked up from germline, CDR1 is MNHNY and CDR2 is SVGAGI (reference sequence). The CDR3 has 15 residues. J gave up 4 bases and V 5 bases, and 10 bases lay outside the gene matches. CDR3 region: CASSDRDWDRTEAFF. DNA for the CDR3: TGTGCCAGCAGTGACAGGGATTGGGATCGCACTGAAGCTTTCTTT.

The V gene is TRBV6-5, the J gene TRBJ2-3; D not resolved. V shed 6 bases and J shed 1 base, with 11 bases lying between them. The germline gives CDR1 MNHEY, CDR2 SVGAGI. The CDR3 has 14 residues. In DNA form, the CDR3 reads TGTGCCAGCAGCCTTACCCGGGGCACAGATACGCAGTATTTT. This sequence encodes CASSLTRGTDTQYF.

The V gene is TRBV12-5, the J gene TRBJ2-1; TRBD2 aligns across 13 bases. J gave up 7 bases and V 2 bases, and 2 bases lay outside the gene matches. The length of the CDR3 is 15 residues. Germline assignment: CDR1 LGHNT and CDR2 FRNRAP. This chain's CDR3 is CASGLTSGRGNEQFF. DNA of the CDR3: TGTGCTAGTGGTTTGACTAGCGGGAGGGGTAATGAGCAGTTCTTC.

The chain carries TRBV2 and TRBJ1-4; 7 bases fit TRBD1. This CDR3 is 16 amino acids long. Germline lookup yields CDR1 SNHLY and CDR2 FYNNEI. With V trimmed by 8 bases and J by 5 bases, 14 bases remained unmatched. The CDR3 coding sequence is TGTGCCAGCTCGTTTACTCGACAGGGTTTCAATGAAAAACTGTTTTTT. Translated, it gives CASSFTRQGFNEKLFF.

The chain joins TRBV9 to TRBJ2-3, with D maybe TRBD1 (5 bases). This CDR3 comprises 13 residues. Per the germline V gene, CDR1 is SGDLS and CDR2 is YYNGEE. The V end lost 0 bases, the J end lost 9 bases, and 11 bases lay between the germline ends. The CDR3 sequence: CASSVDDSRTQYF. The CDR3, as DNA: TGTGCCAGCAGCGTAGATGACAGTCGGACGCAGTATTTT.

DNA for the CDR3: TGCGCCAGCAGTGAAACCACTAGCGCCCACAATGAGCAGTTCTTC. Its protein is CASSETTSAHNEQFF. V and J are TRBV10-2 and TRBJ2-1; 7 bases are shared with TRBD2. Trimming removed 3 bases from V and 5 bases from J; junction bases left unmatched: 7. The CDR3 extends over 15 amino acids. CDR1 and CDR2 from the germline V gene are WSHSY and SAAADI.

The chain's CDR3 is CASSPDALGAEAFF. The DNA for the CDR3 is TGTGCCAGCAGCCCAGACGCTCTCGGGGCTGAAGCTTTCTTT. The chain joins TRBV7-3 to TRBJ1-1; no clear D gene. The germline V and J ends were trimmed by 5 bases and 6 bases, with 16 bases remaining between them. The CDR3 extends over 14 amino acids. CDR1 is SGHTA, CDR2 FQGTGA, per germline.

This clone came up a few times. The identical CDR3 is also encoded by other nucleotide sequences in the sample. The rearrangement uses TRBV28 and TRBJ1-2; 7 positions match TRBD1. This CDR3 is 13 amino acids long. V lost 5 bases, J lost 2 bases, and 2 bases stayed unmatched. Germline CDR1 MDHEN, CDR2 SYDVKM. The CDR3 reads CASSLGQNYGYTF. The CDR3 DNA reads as TGTGCCAGCAGTCTGGGACAGAACTATGGCTACACCTTC.

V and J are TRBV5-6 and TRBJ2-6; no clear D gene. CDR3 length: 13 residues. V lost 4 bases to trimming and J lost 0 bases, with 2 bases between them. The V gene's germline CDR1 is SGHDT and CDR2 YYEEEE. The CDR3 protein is CASSLSGANVLTF. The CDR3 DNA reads TGTGCCAGCAGCCTCTCTGGGGCCAACGTCCTGACTTTC.

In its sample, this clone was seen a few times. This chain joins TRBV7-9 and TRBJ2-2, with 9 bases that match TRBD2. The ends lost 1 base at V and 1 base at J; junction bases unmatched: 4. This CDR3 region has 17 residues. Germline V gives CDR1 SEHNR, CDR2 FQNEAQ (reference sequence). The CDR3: CASSLGLAAMNTGELFF. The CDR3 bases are TGTGCCAGCAGCTTAGGACTAGCGGCGATGAACACCGGGGAGCTGTTTTTT.

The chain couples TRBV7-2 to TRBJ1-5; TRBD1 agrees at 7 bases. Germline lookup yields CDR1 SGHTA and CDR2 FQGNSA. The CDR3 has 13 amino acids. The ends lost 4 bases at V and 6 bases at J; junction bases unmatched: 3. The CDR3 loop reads CASSSDRAQPQHF. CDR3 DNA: TGTGCCAGCAGCTCCGACAGGGCTCAGCCCCAGCATTTT. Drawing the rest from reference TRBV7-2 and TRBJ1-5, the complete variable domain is GAGVSQSPSNKVTEKGKDVELRCDPISGHTALYWYRQSLGQGLEFLIYFQGNSAPDKSGLPSDRFSAERTGGSVSTLTIQRTQQEDSAVYLCASSSDRAQPQHFGDGTRLSIL.

The CDR3 sequence: CASSYGTVRSTGELFF. The CDR3 nucleotides read TGTGCCAGCAGTTACGGGACAGTCCGGAGCACCGGGGAGCTGTTTTTT. The chain joins TRBV6-5 to TRBJ2-2; TRBD1 aligns across 7 bases. The germline CDR1 and CDR2 sequences are MNHEY and SVGAGI. This CDR3 spans 16 amino acids. J gave up 4 bases and V 2 bases, and 7 bases lay outside the gene matches.

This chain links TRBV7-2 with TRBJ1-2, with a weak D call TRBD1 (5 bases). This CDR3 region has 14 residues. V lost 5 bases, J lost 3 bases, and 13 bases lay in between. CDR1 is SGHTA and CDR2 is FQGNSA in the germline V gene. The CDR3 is CASSPQPGDYGYTF. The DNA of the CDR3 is TGTGCCAGCAGCCCGCAGCCGGGGGACTATGGCTACACCTTC. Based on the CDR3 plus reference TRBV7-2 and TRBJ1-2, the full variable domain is GAGVSQSPSNKVTEKGKDVELRCDPISGHTALYWYRQSLGQGLEFLIYFQGNSAPDKSGLPSDRFSAERTGGSVSTLTIQRTQQEDSAVYLCASSPQPGDYGYTFGSGTRLTVV.

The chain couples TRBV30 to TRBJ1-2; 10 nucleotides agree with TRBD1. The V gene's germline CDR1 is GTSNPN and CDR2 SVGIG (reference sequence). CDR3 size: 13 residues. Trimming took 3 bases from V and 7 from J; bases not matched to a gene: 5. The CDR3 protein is CAWSETGGFGYTF. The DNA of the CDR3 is TGTGCCTGGAGCGAGACAGGGGGCTTTGGCTACACCTTC.

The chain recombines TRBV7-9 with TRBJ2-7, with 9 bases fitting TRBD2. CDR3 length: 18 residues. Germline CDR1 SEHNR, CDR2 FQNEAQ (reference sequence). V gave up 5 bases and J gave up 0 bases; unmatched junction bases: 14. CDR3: CASSVMVVERGDSYEQYF. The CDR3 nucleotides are TGTGCCAGCAGCGTAATGGTTGTGGAGCGGGGGGACTCCTACGAGCAGTACTTC.

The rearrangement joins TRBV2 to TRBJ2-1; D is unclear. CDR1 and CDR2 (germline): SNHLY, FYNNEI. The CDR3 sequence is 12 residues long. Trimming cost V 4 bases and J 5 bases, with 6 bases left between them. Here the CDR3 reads CASSVSNNEQFF. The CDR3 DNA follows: TGTGCCAGCAGTGTTAGTAACAATGAGCAGTTCTTC. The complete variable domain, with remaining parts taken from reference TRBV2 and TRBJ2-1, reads EPEVTQTPSHQVTQMGQEVILRCVPISNHLYFYWYRQILGQKVEFLVSFYNNEISEKSEIFDDQFSVERPDGSNFTLKIRSTKLEDSAMYFCASSVSNNEQFFGPGTRLTVL.

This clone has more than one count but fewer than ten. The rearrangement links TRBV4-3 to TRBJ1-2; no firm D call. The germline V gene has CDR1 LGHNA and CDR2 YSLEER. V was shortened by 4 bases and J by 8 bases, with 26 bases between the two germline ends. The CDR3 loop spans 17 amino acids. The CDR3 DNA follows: TGCGCCAGCAGCCCGATAGGAGGGTTGGGTGTGGGTAGAGGCTACACCTTC. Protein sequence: CASSPIGGLGVGRGYTF.

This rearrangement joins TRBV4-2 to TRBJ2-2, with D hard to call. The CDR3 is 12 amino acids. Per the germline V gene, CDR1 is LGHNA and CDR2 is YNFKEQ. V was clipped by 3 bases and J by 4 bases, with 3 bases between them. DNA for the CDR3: TGTGCCAGCAGCCACATCACCGGGGAGCTGTTTTTT. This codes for CASSHITGELFF.

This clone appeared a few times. The CDR3 is CASSLDGTGYGYTF. The CDR3 nucleotides are TGTGCCAGCAGCTTAGATGGGACAGGGTATGGCTACACCTTC. The gene calls are TRBV7-2 and TRBJ1-2, with 9 nucleotides matching TRBD1. Germline CDR1 reads SGHTA; CDR2 reads FQGNSA. This CDR3 has 14 residues. Losses at the gene ends were 1 base for V and 5 bases for J; bases not matched to a gene: 2.

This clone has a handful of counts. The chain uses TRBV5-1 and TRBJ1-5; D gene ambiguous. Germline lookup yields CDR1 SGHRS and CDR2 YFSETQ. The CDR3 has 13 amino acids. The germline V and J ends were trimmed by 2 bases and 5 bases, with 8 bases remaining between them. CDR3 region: CASSFMEDQPQHF. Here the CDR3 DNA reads TGCGCCAGCAGCTTCATGGAGGATCAGCCCCAGCATTTT.

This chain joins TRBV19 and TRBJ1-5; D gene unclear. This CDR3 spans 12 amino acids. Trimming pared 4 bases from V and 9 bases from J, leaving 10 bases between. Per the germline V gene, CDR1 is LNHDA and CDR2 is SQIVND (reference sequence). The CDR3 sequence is CASSTFPRPQHF. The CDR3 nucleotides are TGTGCCAGTAGTACTTTTCCTAGGCCCCAGCATTTT.

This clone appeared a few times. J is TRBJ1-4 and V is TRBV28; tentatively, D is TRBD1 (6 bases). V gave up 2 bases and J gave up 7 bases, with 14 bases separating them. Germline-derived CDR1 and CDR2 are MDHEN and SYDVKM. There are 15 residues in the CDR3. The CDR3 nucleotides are TGTGCCAGCAGTTTACGAGGGGGAAGTGGTGAAAAACTGTTTTTT. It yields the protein CASSLRGGSGEKLFF.

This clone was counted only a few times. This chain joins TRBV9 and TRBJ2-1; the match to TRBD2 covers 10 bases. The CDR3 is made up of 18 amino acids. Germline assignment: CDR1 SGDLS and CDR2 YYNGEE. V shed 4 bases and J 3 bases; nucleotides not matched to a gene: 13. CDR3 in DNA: TGTGCCAGCAGCTTCCTAGCCCTTTCTAGCGGGGGCTACAATGAGCAGTTCTTC. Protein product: CASSFLALSSGGYNEQFF.

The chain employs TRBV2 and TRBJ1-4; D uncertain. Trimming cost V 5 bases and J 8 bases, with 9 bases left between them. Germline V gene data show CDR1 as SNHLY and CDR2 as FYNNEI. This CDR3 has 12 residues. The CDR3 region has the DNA TGTGCCAGCAGTATGGGCGGGGAAAAACTGTTTTTT. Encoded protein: CASSMGGEKLFF. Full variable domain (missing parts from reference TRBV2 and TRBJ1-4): EPEVTQTPSHQVTQMGQEVILRCVPISNHLYFYWYRQILGQKVEFLVSFYNNEISEKSEIFDDQFSVERPDGSNFTLKIRSTKLEDSAMYFCASSMGGEKLFFGSGTQLSVL.

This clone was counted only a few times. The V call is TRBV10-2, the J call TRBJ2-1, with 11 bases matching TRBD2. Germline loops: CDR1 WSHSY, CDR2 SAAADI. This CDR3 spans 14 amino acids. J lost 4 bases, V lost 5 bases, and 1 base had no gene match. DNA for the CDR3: TGCGCCAGCAGTACTAGCGGGAGTTACAATGAGCAGTTCTTC. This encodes CASSTSGSYNEQFF.

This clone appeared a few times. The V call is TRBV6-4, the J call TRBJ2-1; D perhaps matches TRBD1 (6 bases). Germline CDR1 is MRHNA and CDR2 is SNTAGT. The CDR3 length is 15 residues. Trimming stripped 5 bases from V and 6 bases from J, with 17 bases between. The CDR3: CASSRNRDTGNEQFF. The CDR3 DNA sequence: TGTGCCAGCAGTCGAAACCGGGACACAGGCAATGAGCAGTTCTTC.